This TCR beta chain was profiled in a study of response to subunit inactivated influenza vaccine (dated 2018 in TCRdb). Concerning the study at large: The study used deep quantitative T cell receptor repertoire profiling to track responses to a trivalent subunit inactivated influenza vaccine.

Library generation was performed with RT-PCR. Sequenced using an Illumina HiSeq 2500. The public sequencing data were trimmed at Q25 with fastp and processed into clonotypes with MiXCR by TCRdb, which kept only in-frame beta chains. All rows with the same CDR3 protein become a single entry with the most common DNA and genes. The sample includes about 500,000 distinct CDR3 sequences, with 10% to 15% observed a single time. The top ten clonotypes cover 13% of the sample. From its cysteine to its phenylalanine, the CDR3 spans 15 amino acids. Just CDR3 DNA is preserved here, 45 bases in frame from base 1. The germline V gene (reference sequence) supplies CDR1 SEHNR and CDR2 FQNEAQ. V is shortened by 2 bases, J by 5 bases, and the region joining them spans 13 bases. The time point label on this specimen signifies: more than 35 days after influenza vaccine administration. The research as a whole found: The authors suggested that each seasonal influenza vaccination may recruit only a limited number of new T cells.

On this clonotype itself: This clone's antigen is unknown. One base away there is no much larger clone; base qualities are not given.

The material was PBMCs from blood, obtained roughly 48 days after vaccination. The sequence joins TRBV7-9 to TRBJ2-1; TRBD1 is a weak D gene call, 5 bases matching. The clonotype was recovered from a man in his fifties or sixties who received an inactivated influenza vaccine. Donor details come from another sample of the same person, matched by shared clones. CDR3 region: CASSLRQGENNEQFF. The nucleotide sequence is given as TGTGCCAGCAGCTTACGCCAGGGCGAGAACAATGAGCAGTTCTTC.